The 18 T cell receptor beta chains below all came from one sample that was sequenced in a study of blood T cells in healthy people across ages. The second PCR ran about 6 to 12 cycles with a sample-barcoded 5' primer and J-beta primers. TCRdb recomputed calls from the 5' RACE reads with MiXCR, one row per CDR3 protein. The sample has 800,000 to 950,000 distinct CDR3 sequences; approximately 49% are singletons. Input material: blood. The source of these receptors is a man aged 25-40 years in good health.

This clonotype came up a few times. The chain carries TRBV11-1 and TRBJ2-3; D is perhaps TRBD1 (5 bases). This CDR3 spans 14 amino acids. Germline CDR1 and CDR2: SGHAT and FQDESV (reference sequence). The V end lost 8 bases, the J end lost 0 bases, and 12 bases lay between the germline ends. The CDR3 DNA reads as TGTGCCAGCGGGGCTTCTACTAGCACAGATACGCAGTATTTT. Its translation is CASGASTSTDTQYF.

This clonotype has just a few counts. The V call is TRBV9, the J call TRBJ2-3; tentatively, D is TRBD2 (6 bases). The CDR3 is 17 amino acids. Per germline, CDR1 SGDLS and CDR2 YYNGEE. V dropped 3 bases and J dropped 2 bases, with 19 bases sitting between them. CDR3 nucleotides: TGTGCCAGCAGCGCCGAACGTCTAGCGTTCTCCACAGATACGCAGTATTTT. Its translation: CASSAERLAFSTDTQYF.

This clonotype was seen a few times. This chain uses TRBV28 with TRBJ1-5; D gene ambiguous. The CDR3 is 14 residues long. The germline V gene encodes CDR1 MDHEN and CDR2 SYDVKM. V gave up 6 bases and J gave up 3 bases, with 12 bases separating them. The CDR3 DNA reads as TGTGCCAGCAGACGTTCGGCTCCCAATCAGCCCCAGCATTTT. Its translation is CASRRSAPNQPQHF.

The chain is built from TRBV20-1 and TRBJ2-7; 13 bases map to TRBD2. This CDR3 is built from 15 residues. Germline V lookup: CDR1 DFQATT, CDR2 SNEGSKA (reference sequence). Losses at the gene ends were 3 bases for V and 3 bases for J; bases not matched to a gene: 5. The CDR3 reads CSASPRLAGGYEQYF. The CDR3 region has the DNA TGCAGTGCTAGCCCTAGACTAGCGGGGGGCTACGAGCAGTACTTC.

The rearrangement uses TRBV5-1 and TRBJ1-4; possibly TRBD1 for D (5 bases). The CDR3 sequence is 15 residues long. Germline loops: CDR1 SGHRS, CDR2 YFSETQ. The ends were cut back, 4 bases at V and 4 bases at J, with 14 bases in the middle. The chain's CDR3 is CASSRRGTDNEKLFF. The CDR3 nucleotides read TGCGCCAGCAGCAGACGAGGGACGGATAATGAAAAACTGTTTTTT.

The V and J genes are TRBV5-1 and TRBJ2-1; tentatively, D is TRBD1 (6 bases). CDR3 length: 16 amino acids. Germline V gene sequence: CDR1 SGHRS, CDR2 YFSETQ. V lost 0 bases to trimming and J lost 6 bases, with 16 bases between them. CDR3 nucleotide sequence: TGCGCCAGCAGCTTGGGGGGGTTTTTACAGGGCAATGAGCAGTTCTTC. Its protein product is CASSLGGFLQGNEQFF.

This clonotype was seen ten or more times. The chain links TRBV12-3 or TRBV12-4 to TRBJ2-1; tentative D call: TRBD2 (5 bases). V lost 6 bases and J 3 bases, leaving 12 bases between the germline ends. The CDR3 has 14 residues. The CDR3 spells CASSLTRIYNEQFF. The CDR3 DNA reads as TGTGCCAGCAGCCTTACTAGAATCTACAATGAGCAGTTCTTC.

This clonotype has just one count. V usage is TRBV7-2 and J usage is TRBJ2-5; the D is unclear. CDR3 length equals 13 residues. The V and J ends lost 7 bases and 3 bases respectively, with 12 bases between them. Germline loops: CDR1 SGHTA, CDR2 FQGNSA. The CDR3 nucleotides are TGTGCCAGCACCACCATCCTGGAAGAGACCCAGTACTTC. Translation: CASTTILEETQYF.

In DNA form, the CDR3 reads TGTGCCACCGATTGGGGTGGGGGCACCGGGGAGCTGTTTTTT. Its protein is CATDWGGGTGELFF. This chain links TRBV4-2 with TRBJ2-2; D may be TRBD1 or TRBD2 (5 bases each). Trimming stripped 10 bases from V and 4 bases from J, with 16 bases between. Germline CDR1 and CDR2: LGHNA and YNFKEQ. CDR3 size: 14 residues.

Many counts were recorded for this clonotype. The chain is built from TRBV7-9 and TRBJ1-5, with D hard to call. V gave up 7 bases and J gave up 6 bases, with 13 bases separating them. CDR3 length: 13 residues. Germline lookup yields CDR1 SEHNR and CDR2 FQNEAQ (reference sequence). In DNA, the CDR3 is TGTGCCAGCAACCAAGATGAGGGTCAGCCCCAGCATTTT. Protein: CASNQDEGQPQHF.

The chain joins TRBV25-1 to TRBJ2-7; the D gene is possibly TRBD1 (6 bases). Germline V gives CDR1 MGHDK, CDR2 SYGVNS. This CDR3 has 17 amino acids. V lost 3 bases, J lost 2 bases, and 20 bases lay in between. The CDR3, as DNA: TGTGCCAGCAGTGACGAAACAGGGAGAATTACCACCTACGAGCAGTACTTC. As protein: CASSDETGRITTYEQYF.

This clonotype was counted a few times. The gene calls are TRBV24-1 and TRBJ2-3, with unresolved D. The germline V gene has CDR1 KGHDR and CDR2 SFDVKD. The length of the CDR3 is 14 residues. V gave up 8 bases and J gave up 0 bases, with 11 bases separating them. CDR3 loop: CATTDGWSTDTQYF. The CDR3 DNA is TGTGCCACCACGGACGGCTGGAGCACAGATACGCAGTATTTT.

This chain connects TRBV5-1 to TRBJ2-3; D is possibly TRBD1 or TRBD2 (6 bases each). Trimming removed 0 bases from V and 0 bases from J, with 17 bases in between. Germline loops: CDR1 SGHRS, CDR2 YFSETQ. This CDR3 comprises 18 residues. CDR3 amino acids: CASSLAWGATSSTDTQYF. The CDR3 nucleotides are TGCGCCAGCAGCTTGGCCTGGGGGGCGACGTCTAGCACAGATACGCAGTATTTT.

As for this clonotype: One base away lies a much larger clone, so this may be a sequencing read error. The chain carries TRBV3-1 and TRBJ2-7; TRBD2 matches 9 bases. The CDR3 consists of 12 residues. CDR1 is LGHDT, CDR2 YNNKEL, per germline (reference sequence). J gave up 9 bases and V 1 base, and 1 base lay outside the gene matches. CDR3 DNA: TGTGCCAGCAGCCAAGGCGGGGGGGGGCAGTACTTC. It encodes CASSQGGGGQYF.

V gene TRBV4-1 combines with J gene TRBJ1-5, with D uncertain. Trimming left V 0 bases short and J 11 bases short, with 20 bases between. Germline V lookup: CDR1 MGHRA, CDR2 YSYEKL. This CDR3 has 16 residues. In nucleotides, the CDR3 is TGCGCCAGCAGCCAAGATGCGGCAGCTACATGGGGTGCCCAGCATTTT. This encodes CASSQDAAATWGAQHF.

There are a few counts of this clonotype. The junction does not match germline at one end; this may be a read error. The CDR3 here is CSARIPGMNTEAFF. Written as DNA, the CDR3 is TGTAGTGCTAGGATTCCGGGTATGAACACTGAAGCTTTCTTT. V is TRBV20-1 and J is TRBJ1-1; the D is unclear. Germline CDR1 reads DFQATT; CDR2 reads SNEGSKA (reference sequence). The CDR3 loop spans 14 amino acids.

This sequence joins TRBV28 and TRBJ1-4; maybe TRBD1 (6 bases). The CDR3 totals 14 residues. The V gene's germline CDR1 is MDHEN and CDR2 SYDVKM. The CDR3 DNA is TGTGTCACTATCCGGGGGGCAGATGATGAAAAACTGTTTTTT. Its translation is CVTIRGADDEKLFF. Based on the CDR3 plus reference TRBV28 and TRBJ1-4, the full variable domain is DVKVTQSSRYLVKRTGEKVFLECVQDMDHENMFWYRQDPGLGLRLIYFSYDVKMKEKGDIPEGYSVSREKKERFSLILESASTNQTSMYLCVTIRGADDEKLFFGSGTQLSVL.

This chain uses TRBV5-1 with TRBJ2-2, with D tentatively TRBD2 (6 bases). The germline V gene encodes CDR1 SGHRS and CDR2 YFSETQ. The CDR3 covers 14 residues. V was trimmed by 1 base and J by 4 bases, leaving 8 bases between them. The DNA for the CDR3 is TGCGCCAGCAGCTTGCGGACTACCACCGGGGAGCTGTTTTTT. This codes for CASSLRTTTGELFF.